This T cell receptor (beta chain) derives from a study of cytomegalovirus exposure and HLA in healthy donors (dated by TCRdb to about 2017). Notes on the research overall: An earlier analysis of fewer than 750 of the donors reported approximately 280 Gb of sequence data and 95 million to 140 million unique TCR beta sequences obtained from roughly 180 million T cells. A later analysis re-examined previously published TCR beta repertoires from 600 to 700 donors and added high-resolution HLA genotyping to investigate patterns of TCR occurrence. Of the approximately 400 genotyped donors, more than 75% were placed in the genetic ancestry cluster associated with self-reported Caucasian donors. Besides the first cohort of 550 to 750 subjects, a separate validation cohort made up of 90 to 150 different subjects was used. Typing coverage differed by locus: A, B, C, DRB1 and DQB1 were typed in about 620-640 donors, DQA1 in about 560, DPA1 in approximately 600, and DPB1 in 472. Donor age, sex, ethnicity and CMV serostatus were compiled alongside the repertoire data. The study aimed to test whether signatures of past pathogen exposure could be identified by cataloging public T cell receptors. HLA typing covered class I and class II loci at four-digit resolution. Using immunosequencing, the study profiled T cell repertoires from 640 or so subjects and related those repertoires to cytomegalovirus serostatus. On average, around 230,000 unique TCR beta nucleotide sequences were sequenced per donor among 398 genotyped donors of the cohort, with 15% to 20% of those sequences being non-productive. To predict cytomegalovirus infection status, the study brought together high-throughput TCR immunosequencing, statistical association of individual TCRs with disease status, and machine learning. Four to six DR-DQ haplotypes were handled as single units for association and clustering, since linkage in the cohort was strong. About 280 gigabases of sequencing data and 75 million to 85 million unique TCR sequences made up an early release that covered some 640 HLA-typed donors. Rather than using new phenotypic data, the later analysis identified candidate immune exposures from TCR beta sequences and from how often those sequences occurred across donors. Genome-wide SNP genotypes for about 65% of the roughly 700 donors were used in a later genetic analysis, which treated that subset as a discovery cohort. To decide whether each TCR beta V gene segment behaved as functional or pseudogenic, an earlier analysis of approximately 590 of the donors relied on high-throughput TCR beta sequencing. All discovery cohort repertoires had been generated on a single sequencing platform. Here is what the overall study found, with its caveats: In a later analysis, HLA-associated TCR beta chains showed more clonal expansion and lower generation probabilities than non-associated chains that were equally common. A further reported finding was that TCR beta sequences accurately predicted the HLA-A and HLA-B alleles for most subjects in the first cohort. In this cohort, only TCR beta chains were sequenced, and detectable features were limited by the absence of alpha or paired-chain data. Because HLA typing was missing for some donors at each locus, association tests included only the typed subset. Compared with the 666-donor mean, donors in an Asian-associated ancestry cluster had fewer N-insertions in productive TCRs, according to a later genetic analysis. Assigning TCR associations to individual alleles was difficult when HLA alleles, especially DR and DQ, strongly co-occurred. Sequencing depth was assumed to be roughly uniform across donors in the presence/absence analyses, though that assumption may not hold. A group of highly shared sequence variants was considered likely to be a technical artifact of the sequencing pipeline. V-gene and J-gene trimming of TCR beta chains was associated with a missense DCLRE1C variant in a later genetic analysis, and the association was replicated in an independent cohort. In the study, 150 to 200 TCR beta chains were listed as associated with cytomegalovirus. Because counts were too low, fewer than 20 rarely observed V segments, including chromosome 9 orphons, were excluded from the earlier analysis of 587 of the donors. In an earlier analysis of around 600 of the donors, most TCR beta V segments appeared in productive rearrangements about 87% or about 30% of the time, broadly matching IMGT annotations. A later analysis associated some 17,000 TCR beta sequences with specific HLA alleles at a false discovery rate of 0.05. Three of the identified cytomegalovirus-associated TCR beta chains were confirmed in vitro to be specific for cytomegalovirus antigens. In a later analysis, most CMV-associated TCR beta chains were found to appear HLA-restricted, with HLA associations seemingly driven largely by CMV exposure. Immune exposure information for the cohort was limited to CMV serostatus. While some public TCRs were present in many individuals, most TCR sequences turned up only very rarely across donors. In a later analysis, TCR association rates were found to vary across HLA loci, with the most associated TCRs seen for DRB1 alleles and the fewest for HLA-C alleles. The authors suggested that the approach could potentially be generalized to other disease states and immunological phenotypes. Some IMGT-functional V segments, including TRBV6-2 and TRBV6-3, could not be distinguished by the 87-base-pair reads and were therefore excluded. Correlated functional status among segregating V segments might reflect linkage disequilibrium, but an unknown experimental factor could not be ruled out. According to a later analysis, parvovirus B19, influenza, CMV and Epstein-Barr virus appeared linked to several top co-occurrence clusters. Cytomegalovirus status was reported to be diagnosed by the classifier with high specificity and sensitivity in both the original and validation cohorts.

The cohort was made up of under 800 healthy bone marrow donors. At the time of sampling, every cohort member was nominally healthy, though immune exposures that went unrecorded were likely present. The donor was CMV seronegative and was included in the group of 352 seronegative cohort members. A peripheral blood sample was collected from each donor, and TCR beta sequencing was performed on peripheral blood mononuclear cells. Genomic DNA was extracted from the blood cell samples with the Qiagen DNeasy Blood Extraction Kit. Library method: the immunoSEQ multiplex PCR assay. For the multiplex PCR, a mixture combining 60 forward primers for TCR Vbeta segments and 13 reverse primers for TCR Jbeta segments was used. The CDR3 region of rearranged TCR beta genes was amplified from genomic DNA by a multiplex PCR assay. On the Illumina HiSeq System, the amplified TCR beta libraries were sequenced as 87-base-pair reads. Per the original workflow: Across the roughly 600 repertoires, a later analysis counted some 80 million unique TCR beta chains, around 11 million of which were shared by at least two donors. Raw reads were error-corrected and collapsed into unique sequences with a nearest-neighbor algorithm that merged closely related sequences to remove PCR and sequencing errors. Alignment of CDR3 sequences to IMGT reference sequences was used to assign V, D and J gene segments. For a sequence to be retained, at least a six-nucleotide match to both a V gene segment and a J gene segment was required. A rearrangement counted as productive if the CDR3 had no stop codons and remained in frame with V and J, and every other rearrangement counted as non-productive. CDR3 was defined by IMGT convention, running from the second conserved V-encoded cysteine to the conserved J-encoded phenylalanine. The earlier analysis of more than 450 of the donors excluded sequences that lacked an unambiguous match to a single V gene segment. An earlier analysis of about 600 of the donors called V segments functional above 56.7% productive rearrangements and segregating when the between-donor standard deviation exceeded 5%. A statistical classification framework was developed to diagnose cytomegalovirus status using the catalog of TCR beta chain sequences. In a later analysis, TCR nucleotide sequences were compared against IMGT/GENE-DB human TR gene sequences so that V and J genes could be assigned. A later analysis assigned CDR3 sequences and most-parsimonious VDJ recombination scenarios with the TCRdist pipeline. A later analysis defined each TCR beta chain by its CDR3 amino acid sequence plus V-gene family, and excluded reads lacking a unique V-gene family. As a way to deal with suspected cross-contamination and a sequencing artifact, a later analysis dropped 592 nucleotide sequences that were highly shared and had low generation probability. For each public chain, a later analysis derived a clonal expansion index from normalized ranks of inferred template counts within each repertoire. Generation probabilities in a later analysis came from a VDJ recombination model fitted to out-of-frame rearrangements, and those results were checked against IGoR. A later analysis scored TCR-TCR, TCR-HLA and TCR-CMV co-occurrence with hypergeometric tests, applying a repertoire-size bias correction to TCR pairs. In a later analysis, false discovery rates were estimated by permuting HLA or CMV assignments 20 times. In a later analysis, co-occurring TCRs were grouped using DBSCAN, and TCRdist sequence similarity was added for clustering within HLA-allele-positive subsets. Repertoires with fewer than 30,000 or more than 120,000 public chains, plus five repertoires with anomalous nucleotide sharing, were excluded from co-occurrence clustering. The source is immuneACCESS, and TCRdb retained only in-frame sequences with V and J called. Part of the clones is not carried over; for the studies checked, unresolved V genes explain less than half of this, and the remainder is unexplained. From that table come the V and J calls and clone size; the DNA was used to work out D and trimming. The sample data list 100,000 to 150,000 clones, and about 77% of these were observed just once. The top ten constitute more than 1.1% of the sample.

The germline V and J ends show losses of 1 base and 5 bases respectively, and no gene match explains 7 bases of the junction. The CDR3, cysteine through phenylalanine, is 15 amino acids long. The entry retains the CDR3 DNA only, 45 bases that are in frame from base 1. The CDR1 and CDR2 encoded by the germline V gene are SGHNT and YENEEA. To note about this clone: What antigen it recognizes has not been identified. The input lacks base qualities; no much larger clone sits a single base away.

The chain is made from TRBV11-3 and TRBJ2-7; 8 bases in between match TRBD1. The sample taken for sequencing was PBMCs. The source of this sequence is a woman in her thirties or forties in good health and CMV-seronegative. The DNA sequence is as follows: TGTGCCAGCAGCTTAGGAACCAGGGGGCTCAACGAGCAGTACTTC. This yields the protein CASSLGTRGLNEQYF.